This T cell receptor beta chain was obtained from a study of blood T cell repertoires in COVID-19. Assay: immunoSEQ multiplex PCR; the TCRdb copy retains only in-frame clones and omits some. The sample has 150,000 to 200,000 clones, about 88% seen once; the top ten hold around 15%. The CDR3 extends over 14 amino acids. Losses at the gene ends were 4 bases for V and 2 bases for J; bases not matched to a gene: 5. The germline V gene encodes CDR1 SGHDN and CDR2 FVKESK. Sequencing used peripheral blood. The sequence was collected from a man aged 25-45 years with active or convalescent COVID-19. This sequence joins TRBV14 and TRBJ2-7; 7 bases align to TRBD1. The CDR3 is CASSRDSATYEQYF. CDR3 bases: TGTGCCAGCAGCCGGGACAGCGCTACCTACGAGCAGTACTTC.